A selection of T cell receptor beta chains follows, all from one sample in a study of early T cells in non-severe SARS-CoV-2 infection. A single record per CDR3 protein comes from TCRdb applying MiXCR to the 5' RACE reads. The table records 45,000 or so distinct CDR3 sequences, 11% of them present only once. Sequencing input: whole blood. All receptors come from an adult who was a healthcare worker with PCR-confirmed SARS-CoV-2 infection or an uninfected control (not recorded which). Each CDR3 is given with its conserved first and last residue. The D gene is left open where the match is weak. Some rows mark clone size as missing; the rest say once, few, many or name a class of expanded clone.

J gene: TRBJ1-2
D gene: -
clone size: once
V gene: TRBV2
CDR3 length: 11
CDR3 DNA: TGTGCCAGCACACTTAACTATGGCTACACCTTC
CDR3 protein: CASTLNYGYTF

J gene: TRBJ2-7
D gene: TRBD2
clone size: many
V gene: TRBV7-7
CDR3 length: 13
CDR3 DNA: TGTGCCAGCAGCTATCGACTAGCGGACGAGCAGTACTTC
CDR3 protein: CASSYRLADEQYF

J gene: TRBJ2-2
D gene: -
clone size: many
V gene: TRBV20-1
CDR3 length: 14
CDR3 DNA: TGCAGTGCTAGAGCGGGGACTGACACCGGGGAGCTGTTTTTT
CDR3 protein: CSARAGTDTGELFF

J gene: TRBJ1-4
D gene: -
clone size: -
V gene: TRBV7-9
CDR3 length: 14
CDR3 DNA: TGTGCCAGCAGCCCCCGGGTCGCGAATGAAAAACTGTTTTTT
CDR3 protein: CASSPRVANEKLFF

J gene: TRBJ2-7
D gene: -
clone size: few
V gene: TRBV23-1
CDR3 length: 16
CDR3 DNA: TGCGCCAGCAGTCACCCTGCACGGGGGAGCTCCTACGAGCAGTACTTC
CDR3 protein: CASSHPARGSSYEQYF

J gene: TRBJ2-1
D gene: TRBD2
clone size: many
V gene: TRBV7-2
CDR3 length: 15
CDR3 DNA: TGTGCCAGCAGCTTAGTTCTAGCGGGGGGGTTTGAGCAGTTCTTC
CDR3 protein: CASSLVLAGGFEQFF

J gene: TRBJ1-1
D gene: -
clone size: many
V gene: TRBV7-3
CDR3 length: 16
CDR3 DNA: TGTGCCAGCAGTACACGGACGGGGGCCATGGGCACTGAAGCTTTCTTT
CDR3 protein: CASSTRTGAMGTEAFF

J gene: TRBJ2-3
D gene: -
clone size: many
V gene: TRBV6-2/TRBV6-3
CDR3 length: 16
CDR3 DNA: TGTGCCAGCAGTTACTCGAGAAACAGCAACACAGATACGCAGTATTTT
CDR3 protein: CASSYSRNSNTDTQYF

J gene: TRBJ2-5
D gene: TRBD1
clone size: many
V gene: TRBV2
CDR3 length: 15
CDR3 DNA: TGTGCCAGCCCCAGACAGGGGGCGCCCCAAGAGACCCAGTACTTC
CDR3 protein: CASPRQGAPQETQYF

J gene: TRBJ1-4
D gene: -
clone size: few
V gene: TRBV7-2
CDR3 length: 12
CDR3 DNA: TGTGCCAGCAGCCCCGCGACAGAAAAACTGTTTTTT
CDR3 protein: CASSPATEKLFF

J gene: TRBJ2-3
D gene: TRBD1
clone size: -
V gene: TRBV10-3
CDR3 length: 13
CDR3 DNA: TGTGCCATCACCGGCAGGGGGCAGAATACGCAGTATTTT
CDR3 protein: CAITGRGQNTQYF

J gene: TRBJ2-1
D gene: TRBD1
clone size: many
V gene: TRBV11-1
CDR3 length: 14
CDR3 DNA: TGTGCCAGCAGCCGGTCAGGGGGCAGGAATGAGCAGTTCTTC
CDR3 protein: CASSRSGGRNEQFF